This T cell receptor (beta chain) was identified during a study of T cell responses to AZD1222 COVID-19 vaccine. General study points: Seropositive at baseline were only six AZD1222 recipients.

TCRdb's table, derived via immunoSEQ multiplex PCR, lists solely in-frame clones and lacks some. The sample lists 150,000 to 200,000 clones, around nine tenths occurring once. V lost 4 bases and J 0 bases, leaving 9 bases between the germline ends. Germline CDR1 is SEHNR and CDR2 is FQNEAQ (reference sequence). This CDR3 region has 15 residues. Turning to this clone: What it binds is not known.

The specimen was peripheral blood, collected on day 0 of AZD1222 vaccination. This chain links TRBV7-9 with TRBJ1-4; D is unresolved. This TCR came from an adult in good health. CDR3 in amino acids: CASSSLLATNEKLFF. The CDR3 nucleotides are TGTGCCAGCAGCTCTCTCCTCGCAACTAATGAAAAACTGTTTTTT.